The clone carrying this T cell receptor beta chain was seen a handful of times. Its antigen is as yet unknown. A read error may explain this, as a much larger clone is one base away. The CDR3 end shows no conserved phenylalanine or tryptophan, and so a read error is likely. The data derive from a study of CD8+CD57+ T cells in acquired aplastic anemia. Study as a whole: Yields of DNA that came from sorted CD4+ and CD8+ cells averaged about 3.4 ug.

Genomic DNA provided the template from which TCR beta VDJ and CDR3 profiles were obtained. TCRdb redid the calling of the reads with MiXCR, one entry per CDR3 protein. The sample shows under 350,000 distinct CDR3 sequences, approximately 57% of them seen only once. The study's findings and limits: Around 30 was the count of CD8+ CDR3 sequences that patients shared with controls. With respect to CD8+ Simpson's diversity, patients and controls did not differ significantly.

Germline CDR1 is SGDLS and CDR2 is YYNGEE. J was trimmed by 3 bases and V by 3 bases; bases with no gene match: 6. The CDR3 loop spans 16 amino acids. This rearrangement joins TRBV9 to TRBJ2-2; 9 bases are shared with TRBD2. Sequencing was performed on sorted CD4+, CD8+, or CD8+CD57+ T cells (not recorded which) from PBMCs. This receptor was identified in a human donor with severe aplastic anemia or a healthy control (not recorded which). In nucleotides, the CDR3 is TGTGCCAGCAGCGCTCGGGCGGGGGGGTACACCGGGGAGCTGTTTTCT. It yields the protein CASSARAGGYTGELFS.